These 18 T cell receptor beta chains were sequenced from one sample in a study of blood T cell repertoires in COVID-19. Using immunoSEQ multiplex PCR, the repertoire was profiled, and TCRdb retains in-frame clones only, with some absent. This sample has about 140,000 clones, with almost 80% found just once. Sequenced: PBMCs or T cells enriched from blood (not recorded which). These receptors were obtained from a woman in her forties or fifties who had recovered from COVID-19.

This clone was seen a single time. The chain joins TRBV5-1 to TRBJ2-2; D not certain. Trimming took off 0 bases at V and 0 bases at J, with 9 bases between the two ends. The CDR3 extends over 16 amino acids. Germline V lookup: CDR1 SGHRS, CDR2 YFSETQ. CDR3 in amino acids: CASSLVERPNTGELFF. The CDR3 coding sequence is TGCGCCAGCAGCTTGGTTGAGAGGCCGAACACCGGGGAGCTGTTTTTT.

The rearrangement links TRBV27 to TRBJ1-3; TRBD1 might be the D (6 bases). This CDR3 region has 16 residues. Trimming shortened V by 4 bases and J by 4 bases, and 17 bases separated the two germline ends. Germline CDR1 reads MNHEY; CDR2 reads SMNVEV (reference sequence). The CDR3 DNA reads TGTGCCAGCAGTTCAGTGGGGGGGCCAACCGGAAACACCATATATTTT. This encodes CASSSVGGPTGNTIYF.

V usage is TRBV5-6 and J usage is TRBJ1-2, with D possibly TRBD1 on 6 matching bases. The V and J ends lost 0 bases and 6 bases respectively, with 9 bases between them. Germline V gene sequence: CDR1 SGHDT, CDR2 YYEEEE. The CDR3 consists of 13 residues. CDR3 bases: TGTGCCAGCAGCTTGGCTACAGGGAATGGCTACACCTTC. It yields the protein CASSLATGNGYTF. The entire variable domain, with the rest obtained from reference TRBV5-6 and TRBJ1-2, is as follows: DAGVTQSPTHLIKTRGQQVTLRCSPKSGHDTVSWYQQALGQGPQFIFQYYEEEERQRGNFPDRFSGHQFPNYSSELNVNALLLGDSALYLCASSLATGNGYTFGSGTRLTVV.

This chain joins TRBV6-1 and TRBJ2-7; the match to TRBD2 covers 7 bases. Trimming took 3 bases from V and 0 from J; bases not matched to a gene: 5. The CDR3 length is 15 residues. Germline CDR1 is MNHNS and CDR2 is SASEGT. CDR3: CASSELAEFSYEQYF. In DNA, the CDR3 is TGTGCCAGCAGTGAGCTAGCGGAATTCTCCTACGAGCAGTACTTC.

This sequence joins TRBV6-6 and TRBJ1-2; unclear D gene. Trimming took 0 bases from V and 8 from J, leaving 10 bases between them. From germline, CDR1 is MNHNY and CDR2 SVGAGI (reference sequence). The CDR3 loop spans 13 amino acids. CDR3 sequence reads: CASSYSELEGYTF. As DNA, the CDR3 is TGTGCCAGCAGTTACTCCGAGCTAGAAGGCTACACCTTC.

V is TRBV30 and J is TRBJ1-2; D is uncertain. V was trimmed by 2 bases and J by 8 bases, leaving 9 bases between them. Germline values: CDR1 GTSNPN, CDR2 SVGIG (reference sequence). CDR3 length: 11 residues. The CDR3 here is CAWSWAGGYTF. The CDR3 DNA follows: TGTGCCTGGAGTTGGGCGGGGGGCTACACCTTC.

For the CDR3, the DNA is TGTGCCAGTAGTACCGGGGACAGGCCGATAAACACTGAAGCTTTCTTT. Amino acid sequence: CASSTGDRPINTEAFF. This chain connects TRBV19 to TRBJ1-1; TRBD1 matches at 8 bases. CDR1 is LNHDA and CDR2 is SQIVND in the germline V gene (reference sequence). The CDR3 has 16 amino acids. The V and J ends lost 4 bases and 2 bases, in that order; junction bases with no gene match: 9.

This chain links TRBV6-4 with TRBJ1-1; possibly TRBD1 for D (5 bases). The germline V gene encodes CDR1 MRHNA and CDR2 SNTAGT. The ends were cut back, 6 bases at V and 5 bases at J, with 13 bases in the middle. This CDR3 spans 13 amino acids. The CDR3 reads CASSREKGTEAFF. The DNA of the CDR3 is TGTGCCAGCAGCCGGGAGAAGGGGACTGAAGCTTTCTTT.

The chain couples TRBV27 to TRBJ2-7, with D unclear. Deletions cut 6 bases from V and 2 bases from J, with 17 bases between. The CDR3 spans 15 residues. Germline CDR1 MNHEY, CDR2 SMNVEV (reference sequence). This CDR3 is CASSPVRGGPYEQYF. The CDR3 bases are TGTGCCAGCAGCCCCGTCCGAGGCGGCCCCTACGAGCAGTACTTC.

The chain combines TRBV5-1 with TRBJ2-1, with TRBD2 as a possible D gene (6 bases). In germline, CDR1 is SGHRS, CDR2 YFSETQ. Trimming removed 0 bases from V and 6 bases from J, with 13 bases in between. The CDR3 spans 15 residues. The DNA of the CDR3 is TGCGCCAGCAGCTTGGAGCCGGGACTCTCCAATGAGCAGTTCTTC. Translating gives CASSLEPGLSNEQFF.

As DNA, the CDR3 is TGTGCCAGCAGCTTGTTCTCTAGCGGGAGGGATACGCAGTATTTT. It codes for CASSLFSSGRDTQYF. The rearrangement links TRBV5-4 to TRBJ2-3; TRBD2 aligns across 11 bases. The CDR3 spans 15 residues. The V and J ends lost 1 base and 6 bases, in that order; junction bases with no gene match: 4. The germline gives CDR1 SGHNT, CDR2 YYREEE (reference sequence).

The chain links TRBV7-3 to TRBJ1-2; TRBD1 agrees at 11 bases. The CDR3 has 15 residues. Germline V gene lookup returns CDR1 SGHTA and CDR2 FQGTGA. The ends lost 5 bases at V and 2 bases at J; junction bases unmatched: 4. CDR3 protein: CASSLWDRGNYGYTF. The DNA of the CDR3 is TGTGCCAGCAGCCTCTGGGACAGGGGGAACTATGGCTACACCTTC.

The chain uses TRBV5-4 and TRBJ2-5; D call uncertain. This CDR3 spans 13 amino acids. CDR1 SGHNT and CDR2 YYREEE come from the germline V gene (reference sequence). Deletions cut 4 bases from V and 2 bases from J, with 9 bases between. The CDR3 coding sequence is TGTGCCAGCAGCCCGGAGCCGCAAGAGACCCAGTACTTC. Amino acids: CASSPEPQETQYF.

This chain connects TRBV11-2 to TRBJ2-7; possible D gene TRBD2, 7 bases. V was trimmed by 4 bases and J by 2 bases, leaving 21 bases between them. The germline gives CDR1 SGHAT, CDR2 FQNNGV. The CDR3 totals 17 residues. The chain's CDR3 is CASSYPWGGAPTYEQYF. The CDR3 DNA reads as TGTGCCAGCAGCTACCCCTGGGGGGGCGCCCCGACCTACGAGCAGTACTTC.

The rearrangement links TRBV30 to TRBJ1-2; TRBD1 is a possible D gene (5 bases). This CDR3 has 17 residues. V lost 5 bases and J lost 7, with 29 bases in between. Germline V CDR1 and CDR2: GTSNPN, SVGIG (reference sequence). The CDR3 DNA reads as TGTGCCTGGCATTACGGACCCCTAATTCGGGGGGGGTCTGGCTACACCTTC. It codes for CAWHYGPLIRGGSGYTF.

The CDR3 sequence: CASSVAPGTQGKSTEAFF. CDR3 in DNA: TGTGCCAGCAGCGTAGCACCCGGGACCCAGGGGAAGAGCACTGAAGCTTTCTTT. The V gene is TRBV9, the J gene TRBJ1-1; perhaps TRBD1 as D (6 bases). CDR3 size: 18 residues. Germline CDR1 SGDLS, CDR2 YYNGEE. V dropped 0 bases and J dropped 4 bases, with 22 bases sitting between them.

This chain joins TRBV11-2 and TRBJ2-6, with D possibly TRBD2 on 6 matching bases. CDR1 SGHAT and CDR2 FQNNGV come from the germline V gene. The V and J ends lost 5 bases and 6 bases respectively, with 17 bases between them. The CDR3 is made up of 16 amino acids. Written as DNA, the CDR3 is TGTGCCAGCAGCCCTGGCGGGGTGATGGAGGCCAACGTCCTGACTTTC. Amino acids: CASSPGGVMEANVLTF.

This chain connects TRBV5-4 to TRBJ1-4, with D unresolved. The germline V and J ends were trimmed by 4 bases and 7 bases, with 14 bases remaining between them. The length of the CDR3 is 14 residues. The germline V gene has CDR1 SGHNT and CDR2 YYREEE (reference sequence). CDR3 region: CASSIQLGSEKLFF. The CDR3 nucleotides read TGTGCCAGCAGCATACAGTTAGGGAGTGAAAAACTGTTTTTT.